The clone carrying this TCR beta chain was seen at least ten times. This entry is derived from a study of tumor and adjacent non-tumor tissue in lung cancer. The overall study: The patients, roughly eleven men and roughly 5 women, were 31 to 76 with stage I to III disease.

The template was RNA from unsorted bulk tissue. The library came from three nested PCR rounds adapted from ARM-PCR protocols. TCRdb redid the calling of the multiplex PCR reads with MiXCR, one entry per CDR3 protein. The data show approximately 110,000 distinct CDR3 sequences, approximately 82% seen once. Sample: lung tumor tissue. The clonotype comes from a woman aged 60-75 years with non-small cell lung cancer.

CDR3 bases: TGCAGTGCTTATGACAGCGGTACGCGAGCTTTCTTT. Amino acid sequence: CSAYDSGTRAFF. The chain joins TRBV20-1 to TRBJ1-1; D may be TRBD1 (5 bases). Germline-derived CDR1 and CDR2 are DFQATT and SNEGSKA (reference sequence). Trimming removed 5 bases at V and 10 bases at J, with 17 bases between. The CDR3 is 12 amino acids.